The 11 T cell receptor beta chains in this list originate from one sample, sequenced in a study of blood T cell repertoires in COVID-19. The method was immunoSEQ multiplex PCR; TCRdb's version includes in-frame clones alone and lacks a portion of them. The table records hundreds of thousands of clones, roughly 85% of them present only once. The specimen sequenced was peripheral blood. Receptors were obtained from a woman between 40 and 50 years old with active or convalescent COVID-19.

The chain links TRBV27 to TRBJ2-7, with 8 bases that match TRBD2. Unmatched junction bases numbered 12, after V lost 8 bases and J lost 6 bases. In germline, CDR1 is MNHEY, CDR2 SMNVEV (reference sequence). This CDR3 spans 14 amino acids. Written as DNA, the CDR3 is TGTGCCAGCCTATCCATGAGCGGGGGAGGCGAGCAGTACTTC. This translates into CASLSMSGGGEQYF.

CDR3 coding DNA: TGTGCCAGTAGTATACGGTCCAGGGCTGGCACTGAAGCTTTCTTT. It encodes CASSIRSRAGTEAFF. The genes are TRBV19 and TRBJ1-1, with D perhaps matching TRBD1 (5 bases). V was shortened by 2 bases and J by 4 bases, with 14 bases between the two germline ends. The CDR3 is made up of 15 amino acids. Germline-derived CDR1 and CDR2 are LNHDA and SQIVND (reference sequence).

For this clone: A read error may account for a junction end that differs from germline. For the CDR3, the DNA is TGTGCCAGCAGTTTAGACGTACAGGAGTACTTC. Translation gives CASSLDVQEYF. The V and J genes are TRBV11-3 and TRBJ2-7; D is possibly TRBD1 (5 bases). This CDR3 region has 11 residues. Germline V CDR1 and CDR2: SGHNT, YENEEA. The full variable domain, rest sourced from reference TRBV11-3 and TRBJ2-7, is EAGVVQSPRYKIIEKKQPVAFWCNPISGHNTLYWYLQNLGQGPELLIRYENEEAVDDSQLPKDRFSAERLKGVDSTLKIQPAELGDSAVYLCASSLDVQEYFGPGTRLTVT.

CDR3 loop: CASSDPGTDTDTQYF. DNA for the CDR3: TGTGCCAGCAGTGACCCCGGGACAGACACAGATACGCAGTATTTT. The chain employs TRBV25-1 and TRBJ2-3; 7 nucleotides align to TRBD1. CDR1 and CDR2 (germline): MGHDK, SYGVNS. The CDR3 is made up of 15 amino acids. Trimming at V came to 3 bases and at J to 2 bases, leaving 5 bases not matched to a gene.

Turning to this clone: The same CDR3 arises from other DNA sequences in this sample as well. The chain links TRBV5-5 to TRBJ1-1; 8 bases map to TRBD1. The V segment lost 4 bases and the J segment 1 base; nucleotides outside the gene matches: 6. Germline V gives CDR1 SGHKS, CDR2 YYEKEE (reference sequence). The CDR3 totals 15 residues. Written as DNA, the CDR3 is TGTGCCAGCAGCCTCGAGACAGGGGCGAACACTGAAGCTTTCTTT. It yields the protein CASSLETGANTEAFF.

V is TRBV6-4 and J is TRBJ1-2, with TRBD1 matching over 7 bases. Losses at the gene ends were 3 bases for V and 8 bases for J; bases not matched to a gene: 6. Germline CDR1 is MRHNA and CDR2 is SNTAGT. This CDR3 spans 13 amino acids. The CDR3 nucleotides read TGTGCCAGCAGTGAGACAGGGTTGGTCGGCTACACCTTC. Its translation: CASSETGLVGYTF.

This clone appeared a single time. This chain's CDR3 is CAIGDQGAADTIYF. The CDR3 DNA is TGTGCCATCGGGGACCAGGGGGCGGCGGACACCATATATTTT. The V and J genes are TRBV10-3 and TRBJ1-3; 8 bases are shared with TRBD1. Germline V gene data show CDR1 as ENHRY and CDR2 as SYGVKD. J was trimmed by 8 bases and V by 8 bases; bases with no gene match: 11. This CDR3 region has 14 residues.

The J gene is TRBJ2-7, the V gene TRBV19; TRBD1 is a possible D gene (6 bases). V shed 0 bases and J shed 3 bases, with 12 bases lying between them. Looked up from germline, CDR1 is LNHDA and CDR2 is SQIVND (reference sequence). CDR3 length: 15 residues. In DNA form, the CDR3 reads TGTGCCAGTAGTATAGACCCCAGGGGAAACTACGAGCAGTACTTC. Amino acid sequence: CASSIDPRGNYEQYF.

V and J are TRBV6-4 and TRBJ2-1; 14 bases agree with TRBD2. V shed 6 bases, J shed 9 bases, and the junction held 4 bases outside the gene matches. In germline, CDR1 is MRHNA, CDR2 SNTAGT. The CDR3 totals 14 residues. The CDR3 region is CASRPTSGRGEQFF. CDR3 in DNA: TGTGCCAGCAGGCCGACTAGCGGGAGGGGTGAGCAGTTCTTC.

The genes are TRBV14 and TRBJ2-7; 9 nucleotides line up with TRBD1. V lost 1 base to trimming and J lost 7 bases; unmatched junction nucleotides: 8. The CDR3 contains 15 residues. Germline V lookup: CDR1 SGHDN, CDR2 FVKESK. This CDR3 reads CASSQANRGLWEQYF. CDR3 in DNA: TGTGCCAGCAGCCAAGCAAACAGGGGGCTATGGGAGCAGTACTTC.

The rearrangement links TRBV14 to TRBJ2-3, with D maybe TRBD2 (7 bases). The CDR3 is 13 residues long. Per germline, CDR1 SGHDN and CDR2 FVKESK. The V end lost 4 bases, the J end lost 4 bases, and 9 bases lay between the germline ends. The CDR3 sequence: CASSPGGADTQYF. The DNA for the CDR3 is TGTGCCAGCAGCCCGGGGGGCGCAGATACGCAGTATTTT.